This TCR beta chain was identified during a study of blood T cell repertoires in COVID-19. In the study overall: Collection of acute and convalescent COVID-19 samples took place in the United States, Italy and Spain.

Data came from immunoSEQ multiplex PCR; TCRdb stores just in-frame clones and leaves some out. The sample holds about 370,000 clones, approximately 92% seen once. Assignment of participants to cohorts was predicated upon participant-reported clinical history. Among Cohort 3 donors, those recovered had two negative PCRs, clearance, or symptom resolution. With V trimmed by 3 bases and J by 5 bases, 7 bases remained unmatched. Looked up from germline, CDR1 is LNHNV and CDR2 is YYDKDF (reference sequence). This CDR3 contains 16 residues. The specimen was PBMCs or T cells enriched from blood (not recorded which). This sequence joins TRBV15 and TRBJ1-6, with 7 bases that match TRBD1. The TCR comes from a man between 18 and 29 years old who had recovered from COVID-19. The chain's CDR3 is CATSRDPGQNNSPLHF. Written as DNA, the CDR3 is TGTGCCACCAGCAGGGACCCGGGACAGAATAATTCACCCCTCCACTTT.